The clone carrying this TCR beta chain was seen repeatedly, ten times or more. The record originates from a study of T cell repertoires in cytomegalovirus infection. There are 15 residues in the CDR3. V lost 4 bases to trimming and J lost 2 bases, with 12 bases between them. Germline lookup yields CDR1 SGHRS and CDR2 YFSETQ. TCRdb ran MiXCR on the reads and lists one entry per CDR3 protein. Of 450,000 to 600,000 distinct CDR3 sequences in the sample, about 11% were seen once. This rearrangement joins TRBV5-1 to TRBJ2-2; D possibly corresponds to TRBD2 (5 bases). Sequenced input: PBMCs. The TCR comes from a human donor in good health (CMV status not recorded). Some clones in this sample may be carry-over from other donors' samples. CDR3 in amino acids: CASSGSGLNTGELFF. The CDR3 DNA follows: TGCGCCAGCAGCGGGAGCGGTCTAAACACCGGGGAGCTGTTTTTT.